Following are 18 T cell receptor beta chains from one sample sequenced in a study of T cell responses to AZD1222 COVID-19 vaccine. Using immunoSEQ multiplex PCR, the repertoire was profiled, and TCRdb retains in-frame clones only, with some absent. The sample carries 80,000 to 95,000 clones, about 88% recorded once. The specimen comprised peripheral blood, sampled 28 days after the second AZD1222 dose. Every receptor here comes from an adult who received the AZD1222 COVID-19 vaccine.

This clone was recorded a few times. In DNA, the CDR3 is TGTGCCAGCAGTCCCGGGACTAGCGGGACCGAGCAGTTCTTC. Residues: CASSPGTSGTEQFF. The chain uses TRBV11-2 and TRBJ2-1; 13 bases are shared with TRBD2. Germline CDR1 SGHAT, CDR2 FQNNGV. V trimming: 6 bases; J trimming: 10 bases; junction bases outside the gene matches: 6. This CDR3 has 14 residues. The complete variable domain, with remaining parts taken from reference TRBV11-2 and TRBJ2-1, reads EAGVAQSPRYKIIEKRQSVAFWCNPISGHATLYWYQQILGQGPKLLIQFQNNGVVDDSQLPKDRFSAERLKGVDSTLKIQPAKLEDSAVYLCASSPGTSGTEQFFGPGTRLTVL.

The V gene is TRBV27, the J gene TRBJ1-6; no clear D gene. The V end was cut by 6 bases, the J end by 5 bases, with 8 bases between. This CDR3 has 13 amino acids. Per germline, CDR1 MNHEY and CDR2 SMNVEV (reference sequence). The CDR3 loop is CASRAINNSPLHF. In DNA, the CDR3 is TGTGCCAGCAGGGCTATAAATAATTCACCCCTCCACTTT.

The J gene is TRBJ1-2, the V gene TRBV2, with D possibly matching TRBD1 (5 bases). In germline, CDR1 is SNHLY, CDR2 FYNNEI. Trimming took off 4 bases at V and 5 bases at J, with 8 bases between the two ends. This CDR3 region has 12 residues. In nucleotides, the CDR3 is TGTGCCAGCAGTGGACAGTTTTATGGCTACACCTTC. This gives the protein CASSGQFYGYTF.

For this clone: Mismatch with germline at one junction end may stem from a read error. The chain employs TRBV29-1 and TRBJ2-1; 10 bases align to TRBD2. CDR3 length: 16 residues. Germline V gene sequence: CDR1 SQVTM, CDR2 ANQGSEA. CDR3 protein: CSVEGEAGGPRNEQFF. The CDR3 nucleotides read TGCAGCGTCGAAGGTGAAGCGGGAGGGCCGAGGAATGAGCAGTTCTTC.

The CDR3 sequence is CSVEVATNEKLFF. CDR3 sequence (DNA): TGCAGCGTTGAAGTGGCTACTAATGAAAAACTGTTTTTT. The J gene is TRBJ1-4, the V gene TRBV29-1; D not resolved. The CDR3 spans 13 residues. Trimming took 1 base from V and 2 from J, leaving 5 bases between them. Germline V CDR1 and CDR2: SQVTM, ANQGSEA.

The rearrangement joins TRBV5-1 to TRBJ2-3; D perhaps matches TRBD2 (6 bases). The V and J ends lost 2 bases and 2 bases respectively, with 9 bases between them. Germline lookup yields CDR1 SGHRS and CDR2 YFSETQ. The CDR3 is 14 amino acids. CDR3 DNA sequence: TGCGCCAGCAGCTTCCGGGACTCCACAGATACGCAGTATTTT. Protein sequence: CASSFRDSTDTQYF. Supplemented by reference TRBV5-1 and TRBJ2-3, the full variable domain reads KAGVTQTPRYLIKTRGQQVTLSCSPISGHRSVSWYQQTPGQGLQFLFEYFSETQRNKGNFPGRFSGRQFSNSRSEMNVSTLELGDSALYLCASSFRDSTDTQYFGPGTRLTVL.

The chain couples TRBV12-1 to TRBJ2-1; the D segment call TRBD2 is taken from the table without a DNA check. TRBV12-1 corresponds to a pseudogene. The CDR3 contains 15 residues. The CDR3 bases are TGTGCCAGCAGCCGGGGAGTAGCGGGAGGCTATGAGCAGTTCTTC. This encodes CASSRGVAGGYEQFF.

The chain carries TRBV5-1 and TRBJ2-1; TRBD2 aligns across 10 bases. Trimming at V came to 0 bases and at J to 6 bases, leaving 3 bases not matched to a gene. Germline V gives CDR1 SGHRS, CDR2 YFSETQ. The CDR3 contains 15 residues. The CDR3 sequence: CASSLASGRANEQFF. The CDR3 nucleotides are TGCGCCAGCAGCTTGGCCAGCGGGAGGGCCAATGAGCAGTTCTTC.

The V gene is TRBV13, the J gene TRBJ2-1; 10 bases align to TRBD2. Germline-derived CDR1 and CDR2 are PRHDT and FYEKMQ (reference sequence). With 0 bases clipped from V and 12 bases from J, the junction kept 8 bases outside the gene matches. CDR3 length: 15 residues. The CDR3 DNA sequence: TGTGCCAGCAGCTTAGGAGCGGGAGGGCCAGGCGGGCAGTTCTTC. Encoded protein: CASSLGAGGPGGQFF.

This clone was counted a single time. This CDR3 is CASPRTSRIAKNIQYF. In nucleotides, the CDR3 is TGTGCCAGCCCGAGGACCTCACGTATAGCCAAAAACATTCAGTACTTC. This chain connects TRBV18 to TRBJ2-4; D is unclear. CDR1 is KGHSH, CDR2 LQKENI, per germline. Trimming took 8 bases from V and 0 from J, leaving 17 bases between them. The CDR3 spans 16 residues.

The chain recombines TRBV19 with TRBJ1-1, with no clear D. The CDR3 covers 12 residues. Trimming shortened V by 9 bases and J by 1 base, and 9 bases separated the two germline ends. Germline V gene lookup returns CDR1 LNHDA and CDR2 SQIVND (reference sequence). The CDR3, as DNA: TGTGCCAGCAATGGCGGGAACACTGAAGCTTTCTTT. This translates into CASNGGNTEAFF.

The gene calls are TRBV24-1 and TRBJ1-2; D perhaps matches TRBD1 (6 bases). Germline V CDR1 and CDR2: KGHDR, SFDVKD. CDR3 length: 14 amino acids. The V end was cut by 4 bases, the J end by 5 bases, with 13 bases between. CDR3 DNA sequence: TGTGCCACCAGTGACTCCAGGGGTCCTTATGGCTACACCTTC. Encoded protein: CATSDSRGPYGYTF.

This sequence joins TRBV20-1 and TRBJ2-1; 7 nucleotides match TRBD2. Germline assignment: CDR1 DFQATT and CDR2 SNEGSKA (reference sequence). Trimming removed 3 bases from V and 5 bases from J; junction bases left unmatched: 13. The CDR3 has 16 residues. The CDR3 sequence: CSASGGWGGLDNEQFF. Here the CDR3 DNA reads TGCAGTGCTAGTGGGGGTTGGGGAGGGCTAGACAATGAGCAGTTCTTC.

The V gene is TRBV4-2, the J gene TRBJ2-7, with D tentatively TRBD2 (6 bases). The CDR3 is 15 amino acids. Germline CDR1 is LGHNA and CDR2 is YNFKEQ. Trimming left V 7 bases short and J 5 bases short, with 21 bases between. CDR3 bases: TGTGCCAGCACACATACGCTGGAGGGCGGCCACGAGCAGTACTTC. The encoded protein is CASTHTLEGGHEQYF.

V usage is TRBV10-2 and J usage is TRBJ2-2; D is undetermined. Trimming pared 4 bases from V and 6 bases from J, leaving 9 bases between. The CDR3 is made up of 13 amino acids. CDR1 is WSHSY and CDR2 is SAAADI in the germline V gene. This CDR3 is CASSALEAGELFF. The CDR3 DNA reads as TGCGCCAGCAGTGCCCTAGAGGCCGGGGAGCTGTTTTTT.

V usage is TRBV12-3 or TRBV12-4 and J usage is TRBJ1-1, with unresolved D. The V and J ends lost 4 bases and 2 bases respectively, with 8 bases between them. This CDR3 is built from 13 residues. The DNA of the CDR3 is TGTGCCAGCAGTTACACGTATAACACTGAAGCTTTCTTT. Residues: CASSYTYNTEAFF.

The chain uses TRBV7-9 and TRBJ2-2; no reliable D call. Germline V gives CDR1 SEHNR, CDR2 FQNEAQ (reference sequence). The CDR3 spans 9 residues. V gave up 8 bases and J gave up 10 bases, with 5 bases separating them. CDR3 sequence reads: CASSAELFF. CDR3 bases: TGTGCCAGCTCCGCGGAGCTGTTTTTT.

In its sample, this clone was seen once. J is TRBJ2-5 and V is TRBV15, with no clear D. This CDR3 contains 13 residues. CDR1 and CDR2 from the germline V gene are LNHNV and YYDKDF (reference sequence). V lost 1 base, J lost 1 base, and 4 bases lay in between. The CDR3 nucleotides are TGTGCCACCAGCAGAGCCTTCCAAGAGACCCAGTACTTC. Translating it yields CATSRAFQETQYF.